The TCR beta chain described here comes from a study of post-analysis software for immune sequencing data. This clonotype was detected only a few times. Its antigen is currently unknown. The TCR beta cDNA libraries carried unique molecular identifiers. TCRdb used MiXCR to reprocess the PCR reads, holding one entry per CDR3 protein. The table lists around 190,000 distinct CDR3 sequences, over 25% of them singletons. Trimming at V came to 0 bases and at J to 0 bases, leaving 6 bases not matched to a gene. Germline-derived CDR1 and CDR2 are SGHNT and YYREEE (reference sequence). CDR3 size: 16 residues. Whole-study findings and limits: Analysis by F measure revealed that same-batch samples clustered strongly together. Five or six TRBV segments were more frequent in patients than controls; TRBV5-6, TRBV5-1 and TRBV20-1 belonged to this group. Among multiple sclerosis patients, normalized Chao1 diversity was significantly below that of controls.

This rearrangement joins TRBV5-4 to TRBJ2-7, with 7 positions matching TRBD2. Sequenced: blood. This receptor was taken from a girl under 18 with multiple sclerosis. The CDR3 loop is CASSLGSSGNSYEQYF. In DNA form, the CDR3 reads TGTGCCAGCAGCTTGGGCTCTAGCGGAAACTCCTACGAGCAGTACTTC.